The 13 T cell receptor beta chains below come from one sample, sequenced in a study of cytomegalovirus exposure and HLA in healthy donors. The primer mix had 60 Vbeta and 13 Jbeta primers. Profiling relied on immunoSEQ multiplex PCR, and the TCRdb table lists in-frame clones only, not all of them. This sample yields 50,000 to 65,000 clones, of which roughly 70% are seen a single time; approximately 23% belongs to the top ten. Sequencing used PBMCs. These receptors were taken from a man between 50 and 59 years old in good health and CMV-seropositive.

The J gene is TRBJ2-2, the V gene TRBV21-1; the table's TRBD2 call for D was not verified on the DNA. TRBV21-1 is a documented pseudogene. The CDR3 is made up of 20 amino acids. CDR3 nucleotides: TGTGCCAGCAGCAAAGATAGAGAGGAGGTAGCGGGAGGGCCGACCGGGGAGCTGTTTTTT. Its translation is CASSKDREEVAGGPTGELFF.

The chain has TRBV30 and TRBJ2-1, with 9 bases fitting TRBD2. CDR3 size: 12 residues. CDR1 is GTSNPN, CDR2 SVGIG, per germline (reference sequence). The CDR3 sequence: CALAGDHNEQFF. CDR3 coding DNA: TGTGCTTTAGCGGGAGACCACAATGAGCAGTTCTTC.

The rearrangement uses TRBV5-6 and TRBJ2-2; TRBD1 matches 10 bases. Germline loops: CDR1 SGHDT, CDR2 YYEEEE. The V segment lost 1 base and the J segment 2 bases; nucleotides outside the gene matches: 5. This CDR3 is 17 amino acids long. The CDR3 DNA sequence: TGTGCCAGCAGCTTGTGGGACAGGGGTTTAAACACCGGGGAGCTGTTTTTT. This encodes CASSLWDRGLNTGELFF.

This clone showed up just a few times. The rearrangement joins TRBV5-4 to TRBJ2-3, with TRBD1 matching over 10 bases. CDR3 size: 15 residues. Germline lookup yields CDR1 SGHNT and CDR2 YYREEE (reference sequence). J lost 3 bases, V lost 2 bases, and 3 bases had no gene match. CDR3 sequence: CASSFRQGATDTQYF. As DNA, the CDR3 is TGTGCCAGCAGCTTCAGACAGGGGGCAACAGATACGCAGTATTTT.

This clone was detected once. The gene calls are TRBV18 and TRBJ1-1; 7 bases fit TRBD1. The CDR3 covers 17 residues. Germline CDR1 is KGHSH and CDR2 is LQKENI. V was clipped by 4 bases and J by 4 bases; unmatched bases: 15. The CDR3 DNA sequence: TGTGCCAGCTCACGCGAGACCACAGGGGCGGCGAGCACTGAAGCTTTCTTT. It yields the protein CASSRETTGAASTEAFF.

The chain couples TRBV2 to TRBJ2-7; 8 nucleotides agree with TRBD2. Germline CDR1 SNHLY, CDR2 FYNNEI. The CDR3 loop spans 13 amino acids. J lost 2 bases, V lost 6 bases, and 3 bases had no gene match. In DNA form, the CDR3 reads TGTGCCAGCAGGCGGGGGGTCGCCTACGAGCAGTACTTC. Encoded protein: CASRRGVAYEQYF. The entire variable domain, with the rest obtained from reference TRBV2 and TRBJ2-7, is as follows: EPEVTQTPSHQVTQMGQEVILRCVPISNHLYFYWYRQILGQKVEFLVSFYNNEISEKSEIFDDQFSVERPDGSNFTLKIRSTKLEDSAMYFCASRRGVAYEQYFGPGTRLTVT.

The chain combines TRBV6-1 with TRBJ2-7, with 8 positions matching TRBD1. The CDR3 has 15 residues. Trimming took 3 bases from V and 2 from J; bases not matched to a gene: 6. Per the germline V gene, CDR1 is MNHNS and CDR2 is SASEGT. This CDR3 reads CASSDPGTGPYEQYF. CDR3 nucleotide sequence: TGTGCCAGCAGTGACCCCGGGACAGGTCCCTACGAGCAGTACTTC.

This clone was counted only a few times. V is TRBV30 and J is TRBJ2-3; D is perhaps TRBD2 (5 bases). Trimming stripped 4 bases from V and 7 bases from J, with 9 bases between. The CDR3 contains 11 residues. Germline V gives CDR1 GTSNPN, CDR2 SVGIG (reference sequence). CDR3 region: CAWISGYTQYF. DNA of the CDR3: TGTGCCTGGATCTCGGGGTATACGCAGTATTTT.

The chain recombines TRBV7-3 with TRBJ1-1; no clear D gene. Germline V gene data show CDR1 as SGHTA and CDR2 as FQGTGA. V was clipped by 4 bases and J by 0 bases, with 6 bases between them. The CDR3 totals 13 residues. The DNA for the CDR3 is TGTGCCAGCAGCTCCAGGTTGAACACTGAAGCTTTCTTT. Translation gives CASSSRLNTEAFF.

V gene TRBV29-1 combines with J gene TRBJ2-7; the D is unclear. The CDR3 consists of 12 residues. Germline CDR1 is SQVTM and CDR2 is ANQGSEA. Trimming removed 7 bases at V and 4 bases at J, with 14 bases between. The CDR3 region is CSAGASPYEQYF. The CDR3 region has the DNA TGCAGCGCCGGCGCTAGTCCGTACGAGCAGTACTTC.

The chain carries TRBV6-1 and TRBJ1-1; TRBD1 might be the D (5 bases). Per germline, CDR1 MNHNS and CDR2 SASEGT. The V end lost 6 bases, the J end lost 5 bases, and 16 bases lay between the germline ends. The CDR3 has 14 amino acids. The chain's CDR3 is CASSLDGGFTEAFF. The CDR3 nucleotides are TGTGCCAGCAGCCTTGATGGGGGGTTTACTGAAGCTTTCTTT.

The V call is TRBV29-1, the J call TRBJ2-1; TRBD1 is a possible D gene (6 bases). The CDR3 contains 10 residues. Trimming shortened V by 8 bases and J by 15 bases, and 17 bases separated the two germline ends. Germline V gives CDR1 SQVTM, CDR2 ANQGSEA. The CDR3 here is CSIDQGWPFF. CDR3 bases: TGCAGCATCGACCAGGGGTGGCCGTTCTTC.

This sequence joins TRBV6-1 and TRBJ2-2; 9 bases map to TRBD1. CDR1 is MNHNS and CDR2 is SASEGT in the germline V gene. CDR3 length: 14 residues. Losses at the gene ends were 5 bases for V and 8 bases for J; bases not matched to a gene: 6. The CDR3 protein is CASSSGTGFGELFF. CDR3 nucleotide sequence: TGTGCCAGCAGTAGCGGGACAGGGTTTGGGGAGCTGTTTTTT.